Following are 9 T cell receptor beta chains from one sample sequenced in a study of blood T cell repertoires in COVID-19. The protocol was immunoSEQ multiplex PCR, while the TCRdb copy is restricted to in-frame clones and leaves out a portion. Of around 250,000 clones in the sample, approximately 85% were seen once. Sequencing input: peripheral blood. The receptors originated from a human donor in a cohort sampled during active COVID-19.

The chain joins TRBV28 to TRBJ2-7, with TRBD1 identical over 9 bases. V dropped 5 bases and J dropped 5; count of bases not matched to a gene: 10. The CDR3 has 15 residues. The germline V gene encodes CDR1 MDHEN and CDR2 SYDVKM. Written as DNA, the CDR3 is TGTGCCAGCAGTAATACGGGACAGGGAGCCGACGAGCAGTACTTC. Its translation is CASSNTGQGADEQYF. Full variable domain (rest looked up from reference TRBV28 and TRBJ2-7): DVKVTQSSRYLVKRTGEKVFLECVQDMDHENMFWYRQDPGLGLRLIYFSYDVKMKEKGDIPEGYSVSREKKERFSLILESASTNQTSMYLCASSNTGQGADEQYFGPGTRLTVT.

This clone has only one observation. The chain couples TRBV5-6 to TRBJ2-7; D may be TRBD2 (6 bases). Germline V CDR1 and CDR2: SGHDT, YYEEEE. Deletions cut 2 bases from V and 1 base from J, with 10 bases between. The CDR3 totals 14 residues. CDR3: CASSFTGTSYEQYF. CDR3 coding DNA: TGTGCCAGCAGCTTTACCGGGACTTCCTACGAGCAGTACTTC.

This chain uses TRBV28 with TRBJ2-7, with 8 bases that match TRBD1. The trim removed 2 bases at V and 3 bases at J, leaving 3 bases unmatched. The CDR3 extends over 14 amino acids. Germline lookup yields CDR1 MDHEN and CDR2 SYDVKM. The chain's CDR3 is CASSLLDRVYEQYF. For the CDR3, the DNA is TGTGCCAGCAGTTTACTGGACAGGGTCTACGAGCAGTACTTC.

The chain uses TRBV6-5 and TRBJ1-1; D gene ambiguous. V shed 4 bases and J shed 1 base, with 16 bases lying between them. Germline-derived CDR1 and CDR2 are MNHEY and SVGAGI. This CDR3 region has 16 residues. CDR3 loop: CASSFGLGIRNTEAFF. The CDR3 nucleotides are TGTGCCAGCAGTTTCGGACTGGGTATAAGGAACACTGAAGCTTTCTTT.

The chain recombines TRBV9 with TRBJ2-7; possibly TRBD1 for D (6 bases). The V and J ends lost 3 bases and 3 bases respectively, with 13 bases between them. The CDR3 sequence is 14 residues long. Germline assignment: CDR1 SGDLS and CDR2 YYNGEE. CDR3 sequence (DNA): TGTGCCAGCAGCGCATTCGGGACAAACTACGAGCAGTACTTC. Protein product: CASSAFGTNYEQYF.

The V call is TRBV7-2, the J call TRBJ2-1; no firm D call. The CDR3 has 14 amino acids. V shed 1 base and J shed 5 bases, with 9 bases lying between them. Germline CDR1 and CDR2: SGHTA and FQGNSA. CDR3 residues: CASSLVATDNEQFF. The CDR3 DNA reads as TGTGCCAGCAGCTTAGTTGCGACTGACAATGAGCAGTTCTTC.

This chain links TRBV6-2 or TRBV6-3 with TRBJ1-3; D ambiguous. Trimming removed 0 bases from V and 9 bases from J, with 6 bases in between. Germline CDR1 MNHEY, CDR2 SVGEGT. CDR3 length: 12 residues. The DNA of the CDR3 is TGTGCCAGCAGTTACTCGAGGGTCACCATATATTTT. It yields the protein CASSYSRVTIYF.

The CDR3 DNA sequence: TGTGCCAGCTCATACGGCAGGCTCAATCAGCCCCAGCATTTT. Its translation is CASSYGRLNQPQHF. This chain joins TRBV18 and TRBJ1-5; no reliable D call. This CDR3 comprises 14 residues. V lost 5 bases, J lost 3 bases, and 11 bases lay in between. The germline CDR1 and CDR2 sequences are KGHSH and LQKENI.

This clone was counted only a few times. The rearrangement links TRBV7-6 to TRBJ2-7, with unresolved D. The V gene's germline CDR1 is SGHVS and CDR2 FNYEAQ. V was trimmed by 3 bases and J by 5 bases, leaving 8 bases between them. The CDR3 totals 12 residues. CDR3 amino acids: CASSLGSDEQYF. The CDR3, as DNA: TGTGCCAGCAGCTTGGGCTCTGACGAGCAGTACTTC. Supplemented by reference TRBV7-6 and TRBJ2-7, the full variable domain reads GAGVSQSPRYKVTKRGQDVALRCDPISGHVSLYWYRQALGQGPEFLTYFNYEAQQDKSGLPNDRFSAERPEGSISTLTIQRTEQRDSAMYRCASSLGSDEQYFGPGTRLTVT.